The next 28 T cell receptor beta chains were all read from a single sample in a study of OX40 agonist ivuxolimab in advanced cancers. Profiled with immunoSEQ multiplex PCR; TCRdb holds only in-frame clones, not every one. The top ten clones hold roughly two fifths of a sample with about 15,000 clones, roughly three quarters of them seen once. The material sequenced was CD4+ or CD8+ T cells sorted from blood, taken in a trial of the OX40 agonist ivuxolimab. Receptor source: an adult with an advanced solid tumor such as melanoma, head and neck, liver or kidney cancer.

The J gene is TRBJ2-1, the V gene TRBV4-3; TRBD1 agrees at 7 bases. The ends lost 0 bases at V and 2 bases at J; junction bases unmatched: 4. Germline V gives CDR1 LGHNA, CDR2 YSLEER. The length of the CDR3 is 16 residues. The chain's CDR3 is CASSQDGQGAYNEQFF. CDR3 in DNA: TGCGCCAGCAGCCAAGATGGGCAGGGGGCCTACAATGAGCAGTTCTTC.

This clone was seen only once. This rearrangement joins TRBV7-9 to TRBJ2-1, with D perhaps matching TRBD1 (5 bases). Trimming stripped 5 bases from V and 4 bases from J, with 15 bases between. Per the germline V gene, CDR1 is SEHNR and CDR2 is FQNEAQ (reference sequence). CDR3 length equals 15 residues. The CDR3 DNA sequence: TGTGCCAGCAGCCTGACCTTCGACAGTTACAATGAGCAGTTCTTC. It codes for CASSLTFDSYNEQFF.

The rearrangement uses TRBV4-1 and TRBJ2-1; 8 nucleotides agree with TRBD2. The trim removed 2 bases at V and 5 bases at J, leaving 2 bases unmatched. This CDR3 has 14 residues. Germline-derived CDR1 and CDR2 are MGHRA and YSYEKL. The CDR3 is CASSQIAGNNEQFF. In DNA, the CDR3 is TGCGCCAGCAGCCAAATAGCGGGAAACAATGAGCAGTTCTTC.

The J gene is TRBJ2-3, the V gene TRBV6-1; TRBD2 matches at 9 bases. J was trimmed by 4 bases and V by 7 bases; bases with no gene match: 6. Germline CDR1 MNHNS, CDR2 SASEGT. The CDR3 is 14 residues long. CDR3 nucleotides: TGTGCCAGCATATTAGCGGGGGCGTCAGATACGCAGTATTTT. This translates into CASILAGASDTQYF.

The chain uses TRBV4-3 and TRBJ1-5; the D gene is possibly TRBD1 (5 bases). Germline values: CDR1 LGHNA, CDR2 YSLEER. V lost 4 bases and J 0 bases, leaving 25 bases between the germline ends. This CDR3 comprises 20 residues. The CDR3 spells CASSLHAGTERDYSNQPQHF. The CDR3 DNA reads as TGCGCCAGCAGCCTTCACGCCGGGACCGAACGGGACTATAGCAATCAGCCCCAGCATTTT.

The chain recombines TRBV7-3 with TRBJ2-2; D is undetermined. Between the trimmed V and J ends, which lost 5 bases and 5 bases, there was a span of 9 bases. Germline CDR1 and CDR2: SGHTA and FQGTGA. The CDR3 is 13 amino acids. The CDR3 reads CASSLSLTGELFF. In nucleotides, the CDR3 is TGTGCCAGCAGCCTCTCTCTAACCGGGGAGCTGTTTTTT.

V is TRBV10-3 and J is TRBJ1-1, with D possibly TRBD1 on 5 matching bases. The CDR3 is 14 amino acids. Germline CDR1 ENHRY, CDR2 SYGVKD. Trimming took off 11 bases at V and 1 base at J, with 17 bases between the two ends. The CDR3 reads CALRQTHTNTEAFF. In DNA form, the CDR3 reads TGTGCCCTCCGACAGACCCACACGAACACTGAAGCTTTCTTT.

The chain is built from TRBV7-9 and TRBJ1-4; D possibly corresponds to TRBD1 (6 bases). Trimming pared 0 bases from V and 7 bases from J, leaving 9 bases between. This CDR3 is 14 amino acids long. Per germline, CDR1 SEHNR and CDR2 FQNEAQ (reference sequence). This chain's CDR3 is CASSLAQGSEKLFF. CDR3 sequence (DNA): TGTGCCAGCAGCTTAGCACAGGGTTCTGAAAAACTGTTTTTT.

The rearrangement joins TRBV9 to TRBJ1-2; D not certain. This CDR3 comprises 13 residues. V was cut by 6 bases and J by 6 bases, with 15 bases left in between. Germline values: CDR1 SGDLS, CDR2 YYNGEE. DNA of the CDR3: TGTGCCAGCAACACCGGACGGGCCGATGGCTACACCTTC. Translation: CASNTGRADGYTF.

V gene TRBV28 combines with J gene TRBJ1-5, with TRBD1 matching over 8 bases. V was pared by 4 bases and J by 2 bases, with 13 bases of the junction left unmatched. Germline V lookup: CDR1 MDHEN, CDR2 SYDVKM. The CDR3 sequence is 18 residues long. CDR3 amino acids: CASSSLPDRAAGNQPQHF. The CDR3 bases are TGTGCCAGCAGTTCGCTCCCGGACAGGGCAGCCGGCAATCAGCCCCAGCATTTT.

The V and J genes are TRBV25-1 and TRBJ1-1; D gene unclear. This CDR3 region has 12 residues. Germline CDR1 and CDR2: MGHDK and SYGVNS. The germline V and J ends were trimmed by 2 bases and 4 bases, with 5 bases remaining between them. The DNA for the CDR3 is TGTGCCAGCAGTGAAAGTATCACTGAAGCTTTCTTT. This gives the protein CASSESITEAFF.

This clone appeared a single time. The gene calls are TRBV19 and TRBJ1-2; D gene unclear. CDR1 and CDR2 from the germline V gene are LNHDA and SQIVND (reference sequence). The V end lost 5 bases, the J end lost 3 bases, and 10 bases lay between the germline ends. The CDR3 spans 13 residues. The CDR3 sequence is CASSYRDDYGYTF. In DNA form, the CDR3 reads TGTGCCAGTAGTTACAGAGATGACTATGGCTACACCTTC. The full variable domain, in which reference TRBV19 and TRBJ1-2 provide the parts outside the CDR3, is DGGITQSPKYLFRKEGQNVTLSCEQNLNHDAMYWYRQDPGQGLRLIYYSQIVNDFQKGDIAEGYSVSREKKESFPLTVTSAQKNPTAFYLCASSYRDDYGYTFGSGTRLTVV.

This clone has a single count. This chain connects TRBV11-1 to TRBJ2-5; 8 nucleotides line up with TRBD2. Germline assignment: CDR1 SGHAT and CDR2 FQDESV (reference sequence). The CDR3 length is 16 residues. The J segment lost 1 base and the V segment lost 1 base, leaving 5 bases of the junction unmatched. DNA of the CDR3: TGTGCCAGCAGCTTAGGGCTGCGGGAGGTCCAAGAGACCCAGTACTTC. The encoded protein is CASSLGLREVQETQYF. The variable domain in full, with the rest retrieved from reference TRBV11-1 and TRBJ2-5, is EAEVAQSPRYKITEKSQAVAFWCDPISGHATLYWYRQILGQGPELLVQFQDESVVDDSQLPKDRFSAERLKGVDSTLKIQPAELGDSAMYLCASSLGLREVQETQYFGPGTRLLVL.

The CDR3 nucleotides read TGTGCCAGCAGCCTCGCCCGGGACAAATTGAACACTGAAGCTTTCTTT. Protein sequence: CASSLARDKLNTEAFF. The genes are TRBV6-6 and TRBJ1-1, with a tentative D call TRBD1 (6 bases). This CDR3 is 16 amino acids long. With 6 bases removed from V and 0 bases from J, the gap between germline ends came to 17 bases. Germline V CDR1 and CDR2: MNHNY, SVGAGI (reference sequence).

The chain couples TRBV4-1 to TRBJ2-7; 15 bases fit TRBD2. CDR3 size: 15 residues. The trim removed 4 bases at V and 4 bases at J, leaving 2 bases unmatched. Germline-derived CDR1 and CDR2 are MGHRA and YSYEKL. This CDR3 reads CASSLGLAGGYEQYF. The CDR3 bases are TGCGCCAGCAGCCTCGGACTAGCGGGAGGGTACGAGCAGTACTTC.

V gene TRBV7-9 combines with J gene TRBJ1-2; TRBD1 aligns across 7 bases. J gave up 3 bases and V 1 base, and 5 bases lay outside the gene matches. The CDR3 runs to 15 residues. Germline CDR1 SEHNR, CDR2 FQNEAQ (reference sequence). CDR3 nucleotide sequence: TGTGCCAGCAGCTTAGGCCCTGACAGGGACTATGGCTACACCTTC. It codes for CASSLGPDRDYGYTF.

This clone was recorded only once. The gene calls are TRBV9 and TRBJ2-1, with 12 bases aligning to TRBD2. Germline CDR1 reads SGDLS; CDR2 reads YYNGEE. The CDR3 covers 15 residues. V was pared by 4 bases and J by 3 bases, with 2 bases of the junction left unmatched. CDR3 nucleotide sequence: TGTGCCAGCAGCCCTAGCGGGGGGGGCTACAATGAGCAGTTCTTC. Its translation: CASSPSGGGYNEQFF. The variable domain in full, with the rest retrieved from reference TRBV9 and TRBJ2-1, is DSGVTQTPKHLITATGQRVTLRCSPRSGDLSVYWYQQSLDQGLQFLIQYYNGEERAKGNILERFSAQQFPDLHSELNLSSLELGDSALYFCASSPSGGGYNEQFFGPGTRLTVL.

The chain joins TRBV7-6 to TRBJ1-1; tentative D call: TRBD1 (6 bases). Looked up from germline, CDR1 is SGHVS and CDR2 is FNYEAQ. Trimming cost V 1 base and J 5 bases, with 17 bases left between them. The CDR3 extends over 16 amino acids. The CDR3 sequence: CASSLGGGRGGTEAFF. In DNA, the CDR3 is TGTGCCAGCAGCTTAGGGGGTGGCAGGGGAGGTACTGAAGCTTTCTTT.

The chain joins TRBV9 to TRBJ2-2, with no clear D. The germline V and J ends were trimmed by 0 bases and 1 base, with 4 bases remaining between them. This CDR3 has 14 amino acids. CDR1 is SGDLS, CDR2 YYNGEE, per germline. This chain's CDR3 is CASSVEGNTGELFF. CDR3 in DNA: TGTGCCAGCAGCGTAGAGGGGAACACCGGGGAGCTGTTTTTT.

The sample holds a few counts of this clone. V is TRBV6-4 and J is TRBJ2-1; a possible D gene is TRBD2 (6 bases). Germline CDR1 is MRHNA and CDR2 is SNTAGT. The CDR3 is 13 residues long. Trimming stripped 6 bases from V and 10 bases from J, with 16 bases between. As DNA, the CDR3 is TGTGCCAGCAGCCCGGGAGAGTCCGGGGAGCAGTTCTTC. It codes for CASSPGESGEQFF.

J is TRBJ2-2 and V is TRBV6-4, with D uncertain. V lost 6 bases and J 7 bases, leaving 15 bases between the germline ends. Germline V gene lookup returns CDR1 MRHNA and CDR2 SNTAGT. The CDR3 is made up of 14 amino acids. For the CDR3, the DNA is TGTGCCAGCAGCCCCGGGCAAGAACACGGGGAGCTGTTTTTT. It codes for CASSPGQEHGELFF.

This chain connects TRBV4-3 to TRBJ1-5, with D possibly matching TRBD1 (5 bases). Germline CDR1 reads LGHNA; CDR2 reads YSLEER. V was trimmed by 0 bases and J by 4 bases, leaving 13 bases between them. This CDR3 comprises 16 residues. CDR3 residues: CASSQDRRVYNQPQHF. As DNA, the CDR3 is TGCGCCAGCAGCCAAGATCGCAGGGTCTATAATCAGCCCCAGCATTTT.

The chain is built from TRBV27 and TRBJ1-1; D is ambiguous. V shed 2 bases and J shed 2 bases, with 9 bases lying between them. This CDR3 region has 14 residues. The V gene's germline CDR1 is MNHEY and CDR2 SMNVEV (reference sequence). As DNA, the CDR3 is TGTGCCAGCAGTTTAGTTGGGAGAAACACTGAAGCTTTCTTT. Its translation is CASSLVGRNTEAFF.

The chain joins TRBV5-4 to TRBJ2-2; 9 bases map to TRBD1. V dropped 3 bases and J dropped 2; count of bases not matched to a gene: 5. This CDR3 region has 16 residues. Germline V gene data show CDR1 as SGHNT and CDR2 as YYREEE (reference sequence). The DNA for the CDR3 is TGTGCCAGCAGCTCGGACAGGGGAAGTAACACCGGGGAGCTGTTTTTT. Residues: CASSSDRGSNTGELFF. Using reference TRBV5-4 and TRBJ2-2 for the parts outside the CDR3, the full variable domain is ETGVTQSPTHLIKTRGQQVTLRCSSQSGHNTVSWYQQALGQGPQFIFQYYREEENGRGNFPPRFSGLQFPNYSSELNVNALELDDSALYLCASSSDRGSNTGELFFGEGSRLTVL.

The chain employs TRBV6-5 and TRBJ1-5; possible D gene TRBD1, 6 bases. This CDR3 is built from 15 residues. Trimming removed 6 bases from V and 0 bases from J, with 12 bases in between. Germline V lookup: CDR1 MNHEY, CDR2 SVGAGI. The CDR3 sequence: CASRPRQDSNQPQHF. The CDR3 DNA is TGTGCCAGCAGACCCCGACAGGATAGCAATCAGCCCCAGCATTTT.

The V gene is TRBV7-2, the J gene TRBJ2-5; 8 bases line up with TRBD1. J gave up 2 bases and V 4 bases, and 6 bases lay outside the gene matches. Germline V gene sequence: CDR1 SGHTA, CDR2 FQGNSA. The CDR3 totals 15 residues. DNA for the CDR3: TGTGCCAGCAGCTCCGGACAGGGAAGACAAGAGACCCAGTACTTC. Encoded protein: CASSSGQGRQETQYF.

This sequence joins TRBV7-8 and TRBJ1-5; 7 nucleotides agree with TRBD1. The CDR3 is 15 amino acids. In germline, CDR1 is SGHVS, CDR2 FQNEAQ. V shed 1 base and J 3 bases; nucleotides not matched to a gene: 3. For the CDR3, the DNA is TGTGCCAGCAGCTTAGGGGACAGAATCAATCAGCCCCAGCATTTT. It translates to CASSLGDRINQPQHF.

J is TRBJ2-2 and V is TRBV7-3; D perhaps matches TRBD2 (6 bases). CDR1 is SGHTA, CDR2 FQGTGA, per germline. The V gene lost 5 bases and the J gene lost 5 bases, with 18 bases spanning the gap. CDR3 length equals 16 residues. This CDR3 reads CASSPLVGSRTGELFF. Written as DNA, the CDR3 is TGTGCCAGCAGCCCCCTCGTCGGGAGCAGAACCGGGGAGCTGTTTTTT.